This T cell receptor (beta chain) was recovered during a study of OX40 agonist ivuxolimab in advanced cancers. With regard to this clone: Antigen unknown.

Findings and limits, study-wide: CD4+ and CD8+ blood T cells expanded clonally by week 6 at 0.1 to 3.0 mg/kg. Relative to CD4+, CD8+ T cells held more expanded clones on average.

This table comes from immunoSEQ multiplex PCR, and its TCRdb copy is limited to in-frame clones, with some not included. The profile shows about 140,000 clones, 85% to 95% of them singletons. This CDR3 contains 14 residues. Germline CDR1 is SGHTA and CDR2 is FQGNSA. V trimming: 4 bases; J trimming: 1 base; junction bases outside the gene matches: 3. This TCR was sampled from an adult with an advanced solid tumor such as melanoma, head and neck, liver or kidney cancer. The starting material was CD4+ or CD8+ T cells sorted from blood, obtained in a trial of the OX40 agonist ivuxolimab. V gene TRBV7-2 combines with J gene TRBJ1-1; 7 bases line up with TRBD1. The CDR3 is CASSSWDRNTEAFF. The CDR3 DNA is TGTGCCAGCAGCTCGTGGGACAGGAACACTGAAGCTTTCTTT.